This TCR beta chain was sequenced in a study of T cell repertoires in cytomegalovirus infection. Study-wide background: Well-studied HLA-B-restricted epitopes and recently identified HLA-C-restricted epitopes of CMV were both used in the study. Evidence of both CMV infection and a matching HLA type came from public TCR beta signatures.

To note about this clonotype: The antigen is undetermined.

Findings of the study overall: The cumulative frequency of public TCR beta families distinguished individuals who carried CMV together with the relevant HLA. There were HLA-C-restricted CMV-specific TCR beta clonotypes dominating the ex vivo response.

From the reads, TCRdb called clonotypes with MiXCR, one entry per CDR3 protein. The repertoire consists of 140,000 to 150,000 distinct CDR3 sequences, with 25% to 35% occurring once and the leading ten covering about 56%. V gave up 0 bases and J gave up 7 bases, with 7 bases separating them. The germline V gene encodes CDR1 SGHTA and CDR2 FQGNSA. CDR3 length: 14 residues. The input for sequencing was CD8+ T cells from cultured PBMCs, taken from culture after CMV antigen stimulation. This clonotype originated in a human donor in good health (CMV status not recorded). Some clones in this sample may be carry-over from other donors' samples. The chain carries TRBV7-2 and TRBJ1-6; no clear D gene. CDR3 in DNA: TGTGCCAGCAGCTTAGCCCTCACGAATTCACCCCTCCACTTT. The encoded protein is CASSLALTNSPLHF.